This T cell receptor (beta chain) was captured by sequencing in a study of blood T cell repertoires in COVID-19. Study in general: Researchers got acute and convalescent COVID-19 samples from the United States, Italy and Spain.

In germline, CDR1 is SGHDT, CDR2 YYEEEE. This CDR3 contains 14 residues. With 0 bases clipped from V and 8 bases from J, the junction kept 7 bases outside the gene matches. Authors' processing steps: Amplified reference gene primers provided the basis for estimating nucleated cell counts. Assay used: immunoSEQ multiplex PCR; TCRdb lists only in-frame clones, some missing. D and trimming come from the DNA, and the V and J calls and clone size come from that table. The sample shows tens of thousands of clones, 80% to 85% of them seen only once. The rearrangement joins TRBV5-6 to TRBJ1-2; 7 nucleotides align to TRBD1. Material: peripheral blood. The source of this sequence is a man at least 80 years old with active or convalescent COVID-19. The CDR3 DNA reads as TGTGCCAGCAGCTTGGATGGACAGGCCTTAGGCTACACCTTC. It codes for CASSLDGQALGYTF.